The 3 T cell receptor beta chains given below trace back to one sample, sequenced in a study of OX40 agonist ivuxolimab in advanced cancers. Using immunoSEQ multiplex PCR, the repertoire was profiled, and TCRdb retains in-frame clones only, with some absent. The table has 9,500 to 12,000 clones, about 82% seen once. The source material was CD4+ or CD8+ T cells sorted from blood, sampled in a trial of the OX40 agonist ivuxolimab. These TCRs come from an adult with an advanced solid tumor such as melanoma, head and neck, liver or kidney cancer.

The chain combines TRBV19 with TRBJ1-1; 10 nucleotides align to TRBD1. This CDR3 region has 14 residues. Unmatched junction bases numbered 5, after V lost 5 bases and J lost 5 bases. In germline, CDR1 is LNHDA, CDR2 SQIVND (reference sequence). DNA for the CDR3: TGTGCCAGTAGTGCGGGACAGGGGCAGACTGAAGCTTTCTTT. Translation gives CASSAGQGQTEAFF.

V usage is TRBV5-6 and J usage is TRBJ2-2; D unclear. The germline V gene encodes CDR1 SGHDT and CDR2 YYEEEE. CDR3 length: 14 amino acids. Trimming removed 3 bases at V and 5 bases at J, with 11 bases between. CDR3 protein: CASSSTQRTGELFF. In DNA, the CDR3 is TGTGCCAGCAGCTCGACGCAGAGGACCGGGGAGCTGTTTTTT. Based on the CDR3 plus reference TRBV5-6 and TRBJ2-2, the full variable domain is DAGVTQSPTHLIKTRGQQVTLRCSPKSGHDTVSWYQQALGQGPQFIFQYYEEEERQRGNFPDRFSGHQFPNYSSELNVNALLLGDSALYLCASSSTQRTGELFFGEGSRLTVL.

Only a few counts were recorded for this clone. The chain carries TRBV5-1 and TRBJ2-1; 8 nucleotides line up with TRBD2. The CDR3 has 16 residues. The V segment lost 3 bases and the J segment 2 bases; nucleotides outside the gene matches: 7. Germline V gives CDR1 SGHRS, CDR2 YFSETQ. The CDR3 nucleotides read TGCGCCAGCAGCTCGACTCGGGGGGGCGCCTACAATGAGCAGTTCTTC. Protein: CASSSTRGGAYNEQFF.